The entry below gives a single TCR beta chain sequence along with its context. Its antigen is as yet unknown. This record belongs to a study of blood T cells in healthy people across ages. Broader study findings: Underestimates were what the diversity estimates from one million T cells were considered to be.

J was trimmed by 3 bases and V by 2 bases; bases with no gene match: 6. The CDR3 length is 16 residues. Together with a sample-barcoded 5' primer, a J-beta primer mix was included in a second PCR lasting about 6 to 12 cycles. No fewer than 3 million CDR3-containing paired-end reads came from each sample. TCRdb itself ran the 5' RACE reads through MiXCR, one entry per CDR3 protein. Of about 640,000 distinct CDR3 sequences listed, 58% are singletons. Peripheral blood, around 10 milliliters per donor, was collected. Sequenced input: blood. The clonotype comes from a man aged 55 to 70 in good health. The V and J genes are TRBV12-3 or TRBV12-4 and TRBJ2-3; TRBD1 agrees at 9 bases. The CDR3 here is CASSLHRGLRTDTQYF. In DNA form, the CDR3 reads TGTGCCAGCAGTTTACACAGGGGGCTGCGGACAGATACGCAGTATTTT.